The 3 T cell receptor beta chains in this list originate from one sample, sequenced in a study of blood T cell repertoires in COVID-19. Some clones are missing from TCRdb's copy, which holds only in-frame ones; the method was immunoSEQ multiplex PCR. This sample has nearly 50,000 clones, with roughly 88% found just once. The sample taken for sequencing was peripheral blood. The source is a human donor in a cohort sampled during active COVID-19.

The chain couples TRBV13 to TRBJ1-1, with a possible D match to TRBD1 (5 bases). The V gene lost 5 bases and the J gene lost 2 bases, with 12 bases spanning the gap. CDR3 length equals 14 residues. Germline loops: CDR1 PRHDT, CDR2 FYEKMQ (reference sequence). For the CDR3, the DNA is TGTGCCAGCAGCCCTAGGGGTTTAAACACTGAAGCTTTCTTT. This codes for CASSPRGLNTEAFF.

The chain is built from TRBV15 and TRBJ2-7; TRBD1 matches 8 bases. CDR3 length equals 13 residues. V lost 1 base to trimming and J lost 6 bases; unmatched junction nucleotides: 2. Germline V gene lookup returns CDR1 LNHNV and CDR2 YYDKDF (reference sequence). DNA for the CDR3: TGTGCCACCAGCAGAGGCCAGGGGGCCGAGCAGTACTTC. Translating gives CATSRGQGAEQYF.

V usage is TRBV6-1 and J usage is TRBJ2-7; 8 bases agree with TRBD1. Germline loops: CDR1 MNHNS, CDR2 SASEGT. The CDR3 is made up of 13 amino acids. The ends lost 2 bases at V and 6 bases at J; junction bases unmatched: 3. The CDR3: CASSERQGFEQYF. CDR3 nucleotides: TGTGCCAGCAGTGAACGACAGGGGTTCGAGCAGTACTTC.